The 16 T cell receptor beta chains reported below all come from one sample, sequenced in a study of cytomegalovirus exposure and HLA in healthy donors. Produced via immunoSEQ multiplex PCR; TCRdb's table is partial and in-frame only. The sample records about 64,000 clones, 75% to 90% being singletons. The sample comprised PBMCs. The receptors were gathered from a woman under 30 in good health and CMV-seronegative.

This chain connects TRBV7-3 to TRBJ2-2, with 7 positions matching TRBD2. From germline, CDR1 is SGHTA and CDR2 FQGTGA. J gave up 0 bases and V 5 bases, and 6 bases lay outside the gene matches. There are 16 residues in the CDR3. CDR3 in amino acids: CASSPGRATNTGELFF. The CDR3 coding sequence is TGTGCCAGCAGCCCGGGGAGGGCGACGAACACCGGGGAGCTGTTTTTT.

The chain's CDR3 is CASSWGRGSGNQPQHF. The CDR3 bases are TGTGCCAGCAGCTGGGGCAGGGGTTCGGGCAATCAGCCCCAGCATTTT. V gene TRBV5-6 combines with J gene TRBJ1-5; D is perhaps TRBD1 (6 bases). Germline CDR1 reads SGHDT; CDR2 reads YYEEEE. V lost 3 bases and J lost 2, with 15 bases in between. This CDR3 spans 16 amino acids.

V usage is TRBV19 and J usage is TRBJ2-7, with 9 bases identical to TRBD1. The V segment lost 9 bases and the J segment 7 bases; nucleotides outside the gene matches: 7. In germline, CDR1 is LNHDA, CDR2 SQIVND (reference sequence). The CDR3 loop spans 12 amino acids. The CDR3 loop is CASGDRAWEQYF. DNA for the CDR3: TGTGCCAGCGGGGACAGGGCATGGGAGCAGTACTTC.

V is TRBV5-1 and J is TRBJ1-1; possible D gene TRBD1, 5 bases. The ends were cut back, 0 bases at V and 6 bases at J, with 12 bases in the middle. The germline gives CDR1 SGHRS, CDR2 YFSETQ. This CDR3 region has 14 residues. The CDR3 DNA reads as TGCGCCAGCAGCTTGGCCCAGGGTAACGCTGAAGCTTTCTTT. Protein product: CASSLAQGNAEAFF.

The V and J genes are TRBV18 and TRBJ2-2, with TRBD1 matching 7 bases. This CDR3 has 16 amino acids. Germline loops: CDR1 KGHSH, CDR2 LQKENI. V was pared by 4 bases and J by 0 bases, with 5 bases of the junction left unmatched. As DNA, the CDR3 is TGTGCCAGCTCACAACAGGGGCCCTCGAACACCGGGGAGCTGTTTTTT. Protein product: CASSQQGPSNTGELFF.

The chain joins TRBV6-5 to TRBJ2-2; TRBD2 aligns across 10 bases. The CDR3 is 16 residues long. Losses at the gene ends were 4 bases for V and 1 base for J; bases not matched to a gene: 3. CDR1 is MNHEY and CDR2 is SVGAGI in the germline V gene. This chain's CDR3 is CASSLAGGGNTGELFF. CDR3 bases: TGTGCCAGCAGTTTAGCGGGAGGCGGGAACACCGGGGAGCTGTTTTTT.

In DNA form, the CDR3 reads TGCGCCAGCAGCTTTAGCGGGGGTCCCTACGAGCAGTACTTC. Protein product: CASSFSGGPYEQYF. The chain joins TRBV5-1 to TRBJ2-7; 9 nucleotides agree with TRBD2. The CDR3 length is 14 residues. V lost 2 bases to trimming and J lost 2 bases; unmatched junction nucleotides: 2. CDR1 SGHRS and CDR2 YFSETQ come from the germline V gene.

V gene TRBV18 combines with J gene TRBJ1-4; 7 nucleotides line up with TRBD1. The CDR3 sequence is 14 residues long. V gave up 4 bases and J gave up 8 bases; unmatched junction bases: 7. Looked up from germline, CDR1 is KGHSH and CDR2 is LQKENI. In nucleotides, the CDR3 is TGTGCCAGCTCACAAGACAGGGTATACGAAAAACTGTTTTTT. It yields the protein CASSQDRVYEKLFF.

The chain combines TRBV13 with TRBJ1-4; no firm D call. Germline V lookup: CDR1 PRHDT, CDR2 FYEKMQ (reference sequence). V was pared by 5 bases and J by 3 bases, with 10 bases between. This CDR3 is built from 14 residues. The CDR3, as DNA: TGTGCCAGCAGCCTCAAAACGGCTAATGAAAAACTGTTTTTT. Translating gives CASSLKTANEKLFF.

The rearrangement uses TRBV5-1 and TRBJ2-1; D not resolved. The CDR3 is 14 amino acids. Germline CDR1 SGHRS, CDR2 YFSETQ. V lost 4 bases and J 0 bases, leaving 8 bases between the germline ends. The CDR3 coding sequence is TGCGCCAGCAGCGCCTCGAGCTCCTACAATGAGCAGTTCTTC. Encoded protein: CASSASSSYNEQFF. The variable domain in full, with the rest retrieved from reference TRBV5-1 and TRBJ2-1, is KAGVTQTPRYLIKTRGQQVTLSCSPISGHRSVSWYQQTPGQGLQFLFEYFSETQRNKGNFPGRFSGRQFSNSRSEMNVSTLELGDSALYLCASSASSSYNEQFFGPGTRLTVL.

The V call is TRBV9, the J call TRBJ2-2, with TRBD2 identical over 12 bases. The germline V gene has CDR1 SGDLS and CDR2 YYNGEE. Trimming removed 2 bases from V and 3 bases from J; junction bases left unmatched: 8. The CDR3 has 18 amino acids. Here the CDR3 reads CASSVGLAGGLDTGELFF. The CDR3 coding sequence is TGTGCCAGCAGCGTCGGCCTAGCGGGGGGGCTGGACACCGGGGAGCTGTTTTTT.

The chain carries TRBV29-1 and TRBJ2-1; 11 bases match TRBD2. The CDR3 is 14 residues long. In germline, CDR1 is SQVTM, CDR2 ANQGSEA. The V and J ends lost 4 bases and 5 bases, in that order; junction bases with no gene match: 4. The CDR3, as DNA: TGCAGCGTTGCCGGGACTAGCGGCCACAATGAGCAGTTCTTC. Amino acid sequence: CSVAGTSGHNEQFF.

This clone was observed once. CDR3 nucleotide sequence: TGCGCCAGCAGCTTGGCGACTAGCGGAGAGACCCAGTACTTC. It codes for CASSLATSGETQYF. The J gene is TRBJ2-5, the V gene TRBV5-1; 9 positions match TRBD2. Germline V gene lookup returns CDR1 SGHRS and CDR2 YFSETQ. This CDR3 is 14 amino acids long. The V gene end was trimmed by 0 bases and the J gene end by 4 bases; junction bases not matched to a gene: 1.

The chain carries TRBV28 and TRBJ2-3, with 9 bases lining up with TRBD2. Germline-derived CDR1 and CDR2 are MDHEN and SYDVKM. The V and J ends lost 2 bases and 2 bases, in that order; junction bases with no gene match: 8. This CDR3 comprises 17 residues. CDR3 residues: CASSLTLTSGPTDTQYF. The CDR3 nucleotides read TGTGCCAGCAGTTTAACCCTCACTAGCGGGCCCACAGATACGCAGTATTTT.

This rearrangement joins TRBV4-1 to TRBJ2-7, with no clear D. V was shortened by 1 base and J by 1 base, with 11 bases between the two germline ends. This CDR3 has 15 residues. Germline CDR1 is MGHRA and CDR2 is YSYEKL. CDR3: CASSQASGDSYEQYF. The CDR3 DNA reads TGCGCCAGCAGCCAAGCATCTGGAGATTCCTACGAGCAGTACTTC.

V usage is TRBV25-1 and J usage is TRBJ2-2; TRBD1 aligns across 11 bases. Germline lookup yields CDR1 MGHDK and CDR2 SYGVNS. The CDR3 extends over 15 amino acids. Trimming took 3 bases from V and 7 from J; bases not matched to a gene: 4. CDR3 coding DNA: TGTGCCAGCAGTGATGGACAGGGGGCATTCGGGGAGCTGTTTTTT. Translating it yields CASSDGQGAFGELFF.